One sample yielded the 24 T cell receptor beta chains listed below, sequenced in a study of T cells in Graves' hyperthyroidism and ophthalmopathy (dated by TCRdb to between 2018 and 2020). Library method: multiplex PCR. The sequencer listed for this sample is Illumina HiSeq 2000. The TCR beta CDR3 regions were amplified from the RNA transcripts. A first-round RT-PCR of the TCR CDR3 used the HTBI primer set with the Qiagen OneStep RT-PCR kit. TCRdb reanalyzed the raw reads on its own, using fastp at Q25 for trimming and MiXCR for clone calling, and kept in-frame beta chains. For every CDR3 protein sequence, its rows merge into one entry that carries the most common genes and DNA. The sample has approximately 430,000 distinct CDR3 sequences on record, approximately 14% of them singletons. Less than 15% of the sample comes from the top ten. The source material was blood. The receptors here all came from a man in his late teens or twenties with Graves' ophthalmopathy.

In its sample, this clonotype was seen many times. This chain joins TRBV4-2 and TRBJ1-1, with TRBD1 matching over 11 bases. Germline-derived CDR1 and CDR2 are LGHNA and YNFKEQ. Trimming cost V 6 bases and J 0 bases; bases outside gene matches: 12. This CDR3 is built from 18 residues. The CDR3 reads CASSSPGQGVPMNTEAFF. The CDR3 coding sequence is TGTGCCAGCAGTTCTCCGGGACAGGGGGTCCCCATGAACACTGAAGCTTTCTTT.

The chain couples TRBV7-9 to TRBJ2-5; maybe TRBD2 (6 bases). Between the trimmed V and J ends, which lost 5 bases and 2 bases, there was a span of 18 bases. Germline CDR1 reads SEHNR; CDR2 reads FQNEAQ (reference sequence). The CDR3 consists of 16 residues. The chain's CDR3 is CASSPLGLTGQETQYF. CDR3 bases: TGTGCCAGCAGCCCCCTTGGACTAACGGGACAAGAGACCCAGTACTTC. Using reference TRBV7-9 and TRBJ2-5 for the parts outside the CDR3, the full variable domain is DTGVSQNPRHKITKRGQNVTFRCDPISEHNRLYWYRQTLGQGPEFLTYFQNEAQLEKSRLLSDRFSAERPKGSFSTLEIQRTEQGDSAMYLCASSPLGLTGQETQYFGPGTRLLVL.

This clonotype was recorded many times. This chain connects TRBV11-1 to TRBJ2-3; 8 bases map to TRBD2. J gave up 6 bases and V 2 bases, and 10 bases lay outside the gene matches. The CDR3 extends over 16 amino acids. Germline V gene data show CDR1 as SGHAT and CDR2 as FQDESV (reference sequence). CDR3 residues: CASSLTPVAGRDTQYF. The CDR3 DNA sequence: TGTGCCAGCAGCTTAACCCCGGTAGCGGGGAGGGATACGCAGTATTTT.

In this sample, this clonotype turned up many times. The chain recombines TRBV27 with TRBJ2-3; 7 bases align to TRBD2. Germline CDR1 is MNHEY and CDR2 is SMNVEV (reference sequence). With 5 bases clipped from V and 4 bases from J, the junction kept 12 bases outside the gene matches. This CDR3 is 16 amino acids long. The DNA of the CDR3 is TGTGCCAGCAGTCCACTCGGGGGAGCGGGGCCAGATACGCAGTATTTT. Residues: CASSPLGGAGPDTQYF.

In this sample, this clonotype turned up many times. CDR3 sequence (DNA): TGTGCCAGCAGCCAAGGGCAGAGCGTGACTAACTATGGCTACACCTTC. Protein: CASSQGQSVTNYGYTF. The J gene is TRBJ1-2, the V gene TRBV3-1; the D is unclear. In germline, CDR1 is LGHDT, CDR2 YNNKEL (reference sequence). The CDR3 is 16 amino acids. Trimming cost V 1 base and J 0 bases, with 12 bases left between them.

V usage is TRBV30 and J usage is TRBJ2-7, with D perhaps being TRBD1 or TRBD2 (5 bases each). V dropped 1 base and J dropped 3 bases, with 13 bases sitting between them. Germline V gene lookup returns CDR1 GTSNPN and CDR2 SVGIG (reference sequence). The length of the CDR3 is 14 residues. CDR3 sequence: CAWSGRDGDYEQYF. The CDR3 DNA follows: TGTGCCTGGAGTGGCCGGGACGGCGACTACGAGCAGTACTTC. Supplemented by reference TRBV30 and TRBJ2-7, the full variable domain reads SQTIHQWPATLVQPVGSPLSLECTVEGTSNPNLYWYRQAAGRGLQLLFYSVGIGQISSEVPQNLSASRPQDRQFILSSKKLLLSDSGFYLCAWSGRDGDYEQYFGPGTRLTVT.

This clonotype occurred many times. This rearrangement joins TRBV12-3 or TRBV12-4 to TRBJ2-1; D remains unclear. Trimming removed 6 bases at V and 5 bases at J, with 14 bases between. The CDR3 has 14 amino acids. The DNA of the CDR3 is TGTGCCAGCAGCATCACATCCGAGAACAATGAGCAGTTCTTC. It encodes CASSITSENNEQFF.

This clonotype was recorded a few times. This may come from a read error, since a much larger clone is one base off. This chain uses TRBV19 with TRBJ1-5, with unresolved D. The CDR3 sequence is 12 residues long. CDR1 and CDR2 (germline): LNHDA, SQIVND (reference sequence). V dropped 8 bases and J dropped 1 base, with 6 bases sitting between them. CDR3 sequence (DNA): TGTGCCAGTGGGCTCAGCAATCAGCCCCAGCATTTT. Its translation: CASGLSNQPQHF. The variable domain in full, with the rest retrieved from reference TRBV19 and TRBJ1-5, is DGGITQSPKYLFRKEGQNVTLSCEQNLNHDAMYWYRQDPGQGLRLIYYSQIVNDFQKGDIAEGYSVSREKKESFPLTVTSAQKNPTAFYLCASGLSNQPQHFGDGTRLSIL.

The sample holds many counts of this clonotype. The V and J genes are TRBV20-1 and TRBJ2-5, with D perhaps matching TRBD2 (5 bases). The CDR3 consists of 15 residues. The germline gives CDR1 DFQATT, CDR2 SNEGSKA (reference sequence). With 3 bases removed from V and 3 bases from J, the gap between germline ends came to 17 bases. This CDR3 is CSARDLRAWEETQYF. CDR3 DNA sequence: TGCAGTGCTAGGGATTTGCGGGCGTGGGAAGAGACCCAGTACTTC.

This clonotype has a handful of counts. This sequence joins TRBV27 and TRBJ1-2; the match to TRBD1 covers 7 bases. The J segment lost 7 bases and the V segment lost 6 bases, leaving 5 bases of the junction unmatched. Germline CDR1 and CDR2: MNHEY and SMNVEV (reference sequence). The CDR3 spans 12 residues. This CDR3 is CASSKQGFGYTF. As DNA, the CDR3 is TGTGCCAGCAGCAAACAGGGGTTTGGCTACACCTTC.

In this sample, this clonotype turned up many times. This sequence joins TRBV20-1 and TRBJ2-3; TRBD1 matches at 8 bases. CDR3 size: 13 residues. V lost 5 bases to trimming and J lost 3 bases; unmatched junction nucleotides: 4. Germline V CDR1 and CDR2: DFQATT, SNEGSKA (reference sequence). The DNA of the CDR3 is TGCAGTGCTGGACAGGGTCTTACAGATACGCAGTATTTT. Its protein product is CSAGQGLTDTQYF.

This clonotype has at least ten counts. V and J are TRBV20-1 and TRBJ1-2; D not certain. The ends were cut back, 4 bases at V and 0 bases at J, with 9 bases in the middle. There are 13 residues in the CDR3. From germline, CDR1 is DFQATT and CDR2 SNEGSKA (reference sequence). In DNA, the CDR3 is TGCAGTGCTAATACACGCGCTAACTATGGCTACACCTTC. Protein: CSANTRANYGYTF.

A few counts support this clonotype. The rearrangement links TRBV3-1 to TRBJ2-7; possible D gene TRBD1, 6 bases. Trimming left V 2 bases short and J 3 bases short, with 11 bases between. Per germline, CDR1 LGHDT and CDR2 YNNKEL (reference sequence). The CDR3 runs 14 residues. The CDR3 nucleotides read TGTGCCAGCAGCCAACAGGGGTCGGGCTACGAGCAGTACTTC. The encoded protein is CASSQQGSGYEQYF.

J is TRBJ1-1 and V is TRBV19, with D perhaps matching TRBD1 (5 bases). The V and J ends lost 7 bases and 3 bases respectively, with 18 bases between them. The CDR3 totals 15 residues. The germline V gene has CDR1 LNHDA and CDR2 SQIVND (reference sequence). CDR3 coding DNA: TGTGCCAGTAAGGACCAGGCAGGGAAGGACACTGAAGCTTTCTTT. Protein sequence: CASKDQAGKDTEAFF.

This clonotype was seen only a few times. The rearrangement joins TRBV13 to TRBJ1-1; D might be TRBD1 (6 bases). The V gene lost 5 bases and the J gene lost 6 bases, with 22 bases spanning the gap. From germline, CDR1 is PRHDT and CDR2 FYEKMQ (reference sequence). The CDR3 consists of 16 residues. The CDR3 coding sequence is TGTGCCAGCAGCCAAAGGGTCACAGGGTGGGGGGCTGAAGCTTTCTTT. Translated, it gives CASSQRVTGWGAEAFF.

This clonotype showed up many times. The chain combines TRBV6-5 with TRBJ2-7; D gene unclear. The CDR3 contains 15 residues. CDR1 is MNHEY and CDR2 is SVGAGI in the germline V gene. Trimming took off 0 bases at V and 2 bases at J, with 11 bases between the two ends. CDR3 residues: CASSYSGYQAYEQYF. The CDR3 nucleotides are TGTGCCAGCAGTTACTCGGGCTACCAAGCCTACGAGCAGTACTTC.

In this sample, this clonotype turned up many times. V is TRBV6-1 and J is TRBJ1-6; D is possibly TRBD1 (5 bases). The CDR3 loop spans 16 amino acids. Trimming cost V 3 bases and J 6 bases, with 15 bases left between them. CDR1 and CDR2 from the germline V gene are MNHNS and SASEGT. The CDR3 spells CASSDSGRGFNSPLHF. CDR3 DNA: TGTGCCAGCAGTGACTCGGGGAGGGGATTTAATTCACCCCTCCACTTT.

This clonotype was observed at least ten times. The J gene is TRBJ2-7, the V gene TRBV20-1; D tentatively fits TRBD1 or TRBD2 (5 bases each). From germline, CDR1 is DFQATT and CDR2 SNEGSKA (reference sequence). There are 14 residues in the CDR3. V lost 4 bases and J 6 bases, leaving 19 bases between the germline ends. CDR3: CSATKQARGVEQYF. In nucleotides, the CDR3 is TGCAGTGCTACTAAACAGGCCCGGGGTGTCGAGCAGTACTTC.

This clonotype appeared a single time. The CDR3 bases are TGTGCCAGCAGCCCCTATGGGGCTCGCGGGGGGTTTAGCACAGATACGCAGTATTTT. The encoded protein is CASSPYGARGGFSTDTQYF. The J gene is TRBJ2-3, the V gene TRBV12-3 or TRBV12-4, with 8 positions matching TRBD2. Trimming at V came to 6 bases and at J to 0 bases, leaving 17 bases not matched to a gene. The CDR3 length is 19 residues.

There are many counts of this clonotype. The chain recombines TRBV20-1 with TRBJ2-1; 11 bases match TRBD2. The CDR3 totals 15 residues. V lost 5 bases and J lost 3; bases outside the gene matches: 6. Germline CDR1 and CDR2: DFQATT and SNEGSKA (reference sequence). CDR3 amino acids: CSAAAGLADYNEQFF. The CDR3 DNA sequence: TGCAGTGCTGCCGCGGGACTAGCGGACTACAATGAGCAGTTCTTC.

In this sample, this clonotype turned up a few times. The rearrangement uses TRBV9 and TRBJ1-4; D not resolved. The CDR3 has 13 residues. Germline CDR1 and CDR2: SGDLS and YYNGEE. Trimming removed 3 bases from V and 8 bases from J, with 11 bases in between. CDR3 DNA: TGTGCCAGCAGCGACCTCCTTGGGGAAAAACTGTTTTTT. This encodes CASSDLLGEKLFF.

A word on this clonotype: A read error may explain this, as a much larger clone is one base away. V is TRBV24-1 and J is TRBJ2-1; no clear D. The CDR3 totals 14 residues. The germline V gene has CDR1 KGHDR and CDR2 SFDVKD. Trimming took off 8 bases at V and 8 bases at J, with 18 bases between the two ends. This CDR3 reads CATKMRICTDEQFF. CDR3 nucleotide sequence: TGTGCCACCAAAATGAGGATATGTACGGATGAGCAGTTCTTC.

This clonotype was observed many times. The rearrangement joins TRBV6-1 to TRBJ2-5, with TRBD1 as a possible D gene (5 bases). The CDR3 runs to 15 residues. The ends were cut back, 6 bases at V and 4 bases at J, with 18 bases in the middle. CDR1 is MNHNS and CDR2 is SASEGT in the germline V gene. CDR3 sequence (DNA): TGTGCCAGCAGCTCGGACATAAGGGGTATAGAGACCCAGTACTTC. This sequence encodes CASSSDIRGIETQYF.

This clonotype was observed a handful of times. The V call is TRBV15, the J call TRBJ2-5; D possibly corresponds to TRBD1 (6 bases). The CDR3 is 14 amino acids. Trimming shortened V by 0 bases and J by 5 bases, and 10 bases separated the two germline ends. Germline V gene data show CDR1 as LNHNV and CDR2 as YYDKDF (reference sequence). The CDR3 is CATSRDRGLETQYF. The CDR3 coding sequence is TGTGCCACCAGCAGAGACAGGGGCCTGGAGACCCAGTACTTC.